This T cell receptor (beta chain) is drawn from a study of blood T cell repertoires in COVID-19. This CDR3 spans 15 amino acids. The germline V gene encodes CDR1 MGHRA and CDR2 YSYEKL. V was shortened by 6 bases and J by 1 base, with 13 bases between the two germline ends. Only in-frame clones appear in the TCRdb table, and some are missing; sequencing was by immunoSEQ multiplex PCR. The repertoire holds roughly 160,000 clones, with about 82% as singletons. Sequencing input: peripheral blood. This chain connects TRBV4-1 to TRBJ1-5; a weak D match, TRBD1 (6 bases). This clonotype originated in a woman aged 80 or over with COVID-19, enrolled during active disease. The CDR3: CASRQQGLSNQPQHF. CDR3 sequence (DNA): TGCGCCAGCAGACAACAGGGTCTGAGCAATCAGCCCCAGCATTTT.